The present entry profiles one TCR beta chain with its context. The sample holds other DNA sequences that translate to the same CDR3. The sample belongs to a study of blood T cell repertoires in COVID-19. Study-wide context: Samples taken during acute and convalescent COVID-19 were collected in the United States, Italy and Spain. Sources were T cells, B-cell-depleted T cells, or PBMCs; the material itself was cDNA or gDNA.

Study processing details: By means of reference gene primer amplification, nucleated cell counts were estimated. The method was immunoSEQ multiplex PCR; TCRdb's version includes in-frame clones alone and lacks a portion of them. Clone size and V and J calls were adopted from that table, with D and trimming inferred from the DNA. The sample consists of about 200,000 clones, 88% of them appearing once. Germline loops: CDR1 SEHNR, CDR2 FQNEAQ (reference sequence). The V end lost 1 base, the J end lost 1 base, and 4 bases lay between the germline ends. The CDR3 runs 13 residues. The specimen sequenced was peripheral blood. The chain recombines TRBV7-9 with TRBJ1-1, with D hard to call. This TCR derives from a man younger than 35 with active or convalescent COVID-19. CDR3 residues: CASSLVQNTEAFF. CDR3 DNA sequence: TGTGCCAGCAGCTTAGTACAGAACACTGAAGCTTTCTTT.